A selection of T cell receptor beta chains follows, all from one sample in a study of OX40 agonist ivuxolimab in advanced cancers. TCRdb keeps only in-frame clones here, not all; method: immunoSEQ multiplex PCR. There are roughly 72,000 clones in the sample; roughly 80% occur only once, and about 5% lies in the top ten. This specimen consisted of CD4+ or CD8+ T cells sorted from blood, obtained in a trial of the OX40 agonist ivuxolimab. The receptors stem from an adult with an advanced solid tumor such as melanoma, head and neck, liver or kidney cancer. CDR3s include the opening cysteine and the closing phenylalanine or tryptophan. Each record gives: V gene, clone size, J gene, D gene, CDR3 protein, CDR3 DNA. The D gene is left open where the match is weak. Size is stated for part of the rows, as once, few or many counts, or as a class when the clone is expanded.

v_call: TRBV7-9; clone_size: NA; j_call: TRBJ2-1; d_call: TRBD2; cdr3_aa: CASSLTSGGVLYNEQFF; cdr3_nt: TGTGCCAGCAGCTTAACTAGCGGGGGGGTTCTCTACAATGAGCAGTTCTTC
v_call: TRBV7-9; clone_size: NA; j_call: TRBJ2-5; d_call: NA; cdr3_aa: CASSPPPDRGETQYF; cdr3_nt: TGTGCCAGCAGCCCACCCCCAGACCGAGGGGAGACCCAGTACTTC
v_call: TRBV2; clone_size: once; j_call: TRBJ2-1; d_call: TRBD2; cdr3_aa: CASIRLAGYNEQFF; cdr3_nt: TGTGCCAGCATCAGACTAGCGGGGTACAATGAGCAGTTCTTC
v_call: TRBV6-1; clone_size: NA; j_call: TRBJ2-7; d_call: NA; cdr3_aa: CASSEDSATFYEQYF; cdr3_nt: TGTGCCAGCAGTGAAGACTCCGCAACTTTTTACGAGCAGTACTTC
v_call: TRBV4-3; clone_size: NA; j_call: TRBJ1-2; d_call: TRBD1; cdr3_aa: CASSQDSIRGHGYTF; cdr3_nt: TGCGCCAGCAGCCAAGATAGTATCAGGGGGCATGGCTACACCTTC
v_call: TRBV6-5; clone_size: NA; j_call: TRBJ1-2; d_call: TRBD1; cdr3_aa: CASSRGGQVEGYTF; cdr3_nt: TGTGCCAGCAGCCGTGGAGGACAGGTTGAGGGCTACACCTTC
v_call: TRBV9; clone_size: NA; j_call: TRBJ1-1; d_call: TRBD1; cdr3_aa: CASSAKHDRARAFF; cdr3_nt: TGTGCCAGCAGCGCTAAACACGACAGGGCCAGAGCTTTCTTT
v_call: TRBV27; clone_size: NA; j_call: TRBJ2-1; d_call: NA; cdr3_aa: CASSLTAGEQFF; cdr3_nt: TGTGCCAGCAGTTTGACGGCAGGGGAGCAGTTCTTC
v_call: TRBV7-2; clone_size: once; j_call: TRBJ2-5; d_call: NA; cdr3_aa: CASSLVGEETQYF; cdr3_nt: TGTGCCAGCAGCTTAGTGGGCGAAGAGACCCAGTACTTC
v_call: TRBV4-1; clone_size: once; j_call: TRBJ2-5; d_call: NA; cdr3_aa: CASSQDPGGQQETQYF; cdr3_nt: TGCGCCAGCAGCCAAGATCCAGGGGGGCAGCAAGAGACCCAGTACTTC